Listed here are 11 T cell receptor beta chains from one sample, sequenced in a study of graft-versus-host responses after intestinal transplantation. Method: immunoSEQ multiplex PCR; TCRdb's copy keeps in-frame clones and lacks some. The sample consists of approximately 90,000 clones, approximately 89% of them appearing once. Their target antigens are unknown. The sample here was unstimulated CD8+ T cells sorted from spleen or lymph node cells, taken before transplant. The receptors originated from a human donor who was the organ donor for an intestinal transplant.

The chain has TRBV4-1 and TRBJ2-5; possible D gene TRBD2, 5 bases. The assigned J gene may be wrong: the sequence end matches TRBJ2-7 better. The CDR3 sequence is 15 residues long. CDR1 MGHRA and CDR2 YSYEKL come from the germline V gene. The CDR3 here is CASSQAVGSSYEQYF. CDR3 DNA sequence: TGCGCCAGCAGCCAAGCGGTAGGGAGCTCCTACGAGCAGTACTTC.

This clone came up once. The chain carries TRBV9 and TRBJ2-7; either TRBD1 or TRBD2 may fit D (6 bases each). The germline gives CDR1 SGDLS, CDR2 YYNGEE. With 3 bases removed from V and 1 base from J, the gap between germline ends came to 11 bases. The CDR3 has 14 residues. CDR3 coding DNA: TGTGCCAGCAGCGGAGGGGGGCCGTCCTACGAGCAGTACTTC. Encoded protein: CASSGGGPSYEQYF. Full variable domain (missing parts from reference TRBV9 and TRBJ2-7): DSGVTQTPKHLITATGQRVTLRCSPRSGDLSVYWYQQSLDQGLQFLIQYYNGEERAKGNILERFSAQQFPDLHSELNLSSLELGDSALYFCASSGGGPSYEQYFGPGTRLTVT.

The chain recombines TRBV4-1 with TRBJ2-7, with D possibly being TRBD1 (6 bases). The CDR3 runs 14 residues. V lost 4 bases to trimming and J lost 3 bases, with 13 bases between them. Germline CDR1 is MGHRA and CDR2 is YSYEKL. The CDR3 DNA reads TGCGCCAGCAGCCGATGGGACAACCTCTACGAGCAGTACTTC. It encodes CASSRWDNLYEQYF.

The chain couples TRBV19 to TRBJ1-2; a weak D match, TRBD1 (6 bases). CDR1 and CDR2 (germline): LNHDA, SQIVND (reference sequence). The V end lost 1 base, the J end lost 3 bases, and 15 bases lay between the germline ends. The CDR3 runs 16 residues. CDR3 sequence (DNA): TGTGCCAGTAGTATAGGCATGACAGGCGACCACTATGGCTACACCTTC. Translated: CASSIGMTGDHYGYTF.

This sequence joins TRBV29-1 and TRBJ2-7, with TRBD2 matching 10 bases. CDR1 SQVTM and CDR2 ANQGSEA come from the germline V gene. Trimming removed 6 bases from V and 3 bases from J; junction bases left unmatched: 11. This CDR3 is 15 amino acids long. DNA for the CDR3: TGCAGCGTCGTGACTAGCGGGCCCCTTGGCTACGAGCAGTACTTC. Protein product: CSVVTSGPLGYEQYF.

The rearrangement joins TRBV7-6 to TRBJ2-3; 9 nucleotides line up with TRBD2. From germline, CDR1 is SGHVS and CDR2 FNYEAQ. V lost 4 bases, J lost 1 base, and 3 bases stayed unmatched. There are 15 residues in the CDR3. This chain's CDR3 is CASSSIAGGTDTQYF. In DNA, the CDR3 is TGTGCCAGCAGCTCGATAGCGGGGGGCACAGATACGCAGTATTTT. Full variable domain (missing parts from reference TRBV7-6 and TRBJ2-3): GAGVSQSPRYKVTKRGQDVALRCDPISGHVSLYWYRQALGQGPEFLTYFNYEAQQDKSGLPNDRFSAERPEGSISTLTIQRTEQRDSAMYRCASSSIAGGTDTQYFGPGTRLTVL.

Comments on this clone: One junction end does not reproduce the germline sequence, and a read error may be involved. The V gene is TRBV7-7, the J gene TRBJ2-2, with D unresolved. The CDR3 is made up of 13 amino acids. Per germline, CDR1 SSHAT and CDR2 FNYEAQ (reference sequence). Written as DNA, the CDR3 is TGTGCTAGCAGCTCCCTCGGGCCCGGGGAGCTGTTTTTT. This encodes CASSSLGPGELFF.

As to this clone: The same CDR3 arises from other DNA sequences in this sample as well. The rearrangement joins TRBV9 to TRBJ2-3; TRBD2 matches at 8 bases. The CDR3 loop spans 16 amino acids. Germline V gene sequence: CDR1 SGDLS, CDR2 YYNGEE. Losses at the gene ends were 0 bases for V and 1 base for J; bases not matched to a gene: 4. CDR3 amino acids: CASSVDPAGGTDTQYF. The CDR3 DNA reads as TGTGCCAGCAGCGTAGACCCAGCGGGGGGCACAGATACGCAGTATTTT.

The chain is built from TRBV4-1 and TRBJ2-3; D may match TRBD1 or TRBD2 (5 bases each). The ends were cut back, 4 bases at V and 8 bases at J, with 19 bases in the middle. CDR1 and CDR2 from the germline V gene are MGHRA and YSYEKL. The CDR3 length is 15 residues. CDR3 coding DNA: TGCGCCAGCAGCCCGACAGAGTTGGAAGGGACTACGCAGTATTTT. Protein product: CASSPTELEGTTQYF.

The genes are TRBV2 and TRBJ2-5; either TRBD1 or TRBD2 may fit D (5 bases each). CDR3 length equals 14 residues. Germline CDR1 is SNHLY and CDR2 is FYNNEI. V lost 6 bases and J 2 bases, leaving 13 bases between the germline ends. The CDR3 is CASSRDGLQETQYF. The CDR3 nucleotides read TGTGCCAGCAGCCGGGACGGACTTCAAGAGACCCAGTACTTC.

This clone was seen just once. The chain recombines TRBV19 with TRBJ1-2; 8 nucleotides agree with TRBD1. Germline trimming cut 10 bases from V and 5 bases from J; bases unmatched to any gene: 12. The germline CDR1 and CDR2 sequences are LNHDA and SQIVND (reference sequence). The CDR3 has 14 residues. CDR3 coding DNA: TGTGCCACTCAAATCACAGGGGGTATTTATGGCTACACCTTC. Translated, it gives CATQITGGIYGYTF.